These T cell receptor beta chains were read from a single sample in a study of cytomegalovirus exposure and HLA in healthy donors. Assay: immunoSEQ multiplex PCR; the TCRdb copy retains only in-frame clones and omits some. The sample includes about 230,000 clones, more than 70% of them seen just once. Sample: PBMCs. The receptors were gathered from a human donor in good health. CDR3s include the opening cysteine and the closing phenylalanine or tryptophan. D genes are given only for firm matches. A row's size may be missing; if present it is once, few, many or a size class.

>TRBD1|TRBV27|once|TRBJ2-1
CASSSRGWSNEQFF
TGTGCCAGCAGTAGCAGGGGGTGGTCGAATGAGCAGTTCTTC
>TRBD1|TRBV6-6|NA|TRBJ2-7
CASSYPGQIVYEQYF
TGTGCCAGCAGTTACCCGGGACAGATCGTTTACGAGCAGTACTTC
>TRBD2|TRBV4-3|once|TRBJ2-1
CASSQLAGVGYGNEQFF
TGCGCCAGCAGCCAACTAGCGGGTGTGGGGTACGGCAATGAGCAGTTCTTC
>NA|TRBV29-1|NA|TRBJ1-1
CSVDWGPNTEAFF
TGCAGCGTTGATTGGGGGCCGAACACTGAAGCTTTCTTT
>TRBD1|TRBV19|NA|TRBJ2-7
CASSTTGNSYEQYF
TGTGCCAGTAGTACGACAGGGAACTCCTACGAGCAGTACTTC
>NA|TRBV18|once|TRBJ2-6
CASSSGLLISGANVLTF
TGTGCCAGCTCATCGGGACTGTTAATCTCTGGGGCCAACGTCCTGACTTTC
>TRBD2|TRBV7-8|NA|TRBJ2-5
CASSPTPRSSGRAGTQYF
TGTGCCAGCAGCCCAACCCCCCGCTCTAGCGGGAGGGCCGGGACCCAGTACTTC
>NA|TRBV5-4|NA|TRBJ2-7
CASSSPGLTTYEQYF
TGTGCCAGCAGCTCCCCGGGACTGACGACCTACGAGCAGTACTTC
>TRBD1|TRBV30|few|TRBJ2-7
CAWSRGGQGEKQYF
TGTGCCTGGAGTAGAGGAGGACAGGGGGAAAAGCAGTACTTC
>TRBD1|TRBV5-1|NA|TRBJ1-2
CASSFGLDRGRGGYTF
TGCGCCAGCAGCTTTGGACTTGACAGGGGGCGCGGTGGCTACACCTTC
>NA|TRBV7-9|NA|TRBJ2-7
CASSTGNPLYEQYF
TGTGCCAGCAGTACAGGGAATCCTCTCTACGAGCAGTACTTC
>TRBD1|TRBV20-1|NA|TRBJ1-2
CSARTGDGYTF
TGCAGTGCTCGGACAGGCGACGGCTACACCTTC
>TRBD2|TRBV7-8|once|TRBJ2-2
CASSWGGRGTGELFF
TGTGCCAGCAGCTGGGGCGGGAGGGGGACCGGGGAGCTGTTTTTT
>NA|TRBV19|NA|TRBJ1-1
CASRRRQDLNTEAFF
TGTGCCAGTAGGCGCCGACAGGACTTGAACACTGAAGCTTTCTTT
>TRBD2|TRBV30|NA|TRBJ2-1
CAWSSPGLAGEQFF
TGTGCCTGGAGCTCACCGGGACTAGCGGGTGAGCAGTTCTTC
>TRBD2|TRBV5-5|NA|TRBJ2-7
CASSLRGGLAEAYEQYF
TGTGCCAGCAGCTTGAGGGGGGGACTAGCGGAAGCCTACGAGCAGTACTTC
>NA|TRBV5-5|NA|TRBJ2-7
CASSLGGSPEQYF
TGTGCCAGCAGCTTAGGAGGCAGCCCCGAGCAGTACTTC
>NA|TRBV18|NA|TRBJ2-7
CASSQTPGSYEQYF
TGTGCCAGCTCTCAAACACCAGGCTCCTACGAGCAGTACTTC
>NA|TRBV30|NA|TRBJ2-1
CAWSVPGVDYRDNEQFF
TGTGCCTGGAGTGTACCCGGAGTTGACTACCGTGACAATGAGCAGTTCTTC
>NA|TRBV6-1|NA|TRBJ2-7
CASRRAGPYEQYF
TGTGCCAGCAGACGAGCGGGCCCCTACGAGCAGTACTTC
>NA|TRBV5-1|few|TRBJ2-5
CASSLLGRVGEGPGETQYF
TGCGCCAGCAGCTTGTTAGGTCGTGTGGGAGAAGGGCCCGGGGAGACCCAGTACTTC
>TRBD2|TRBV12-5|NA|TRBJ2-1
CASGFGAGGVVEQFF
TGTGCTAGTGGTTTTGGAGCGGGAGGGGTAGTAGAGCAGTTCTTC